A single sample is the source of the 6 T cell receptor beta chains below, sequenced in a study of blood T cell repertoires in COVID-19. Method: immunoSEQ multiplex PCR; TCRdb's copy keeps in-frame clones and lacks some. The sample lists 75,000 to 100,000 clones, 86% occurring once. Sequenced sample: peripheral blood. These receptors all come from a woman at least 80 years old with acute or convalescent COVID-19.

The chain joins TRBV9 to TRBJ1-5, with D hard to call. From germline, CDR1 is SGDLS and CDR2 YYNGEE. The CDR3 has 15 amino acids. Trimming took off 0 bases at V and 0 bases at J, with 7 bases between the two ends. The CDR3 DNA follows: TGTGCCAGCAGCGTAGGTGTAAATAGCAATCAGCCCCAGCATTTT. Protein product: CASSVGVNSNQPQHF.

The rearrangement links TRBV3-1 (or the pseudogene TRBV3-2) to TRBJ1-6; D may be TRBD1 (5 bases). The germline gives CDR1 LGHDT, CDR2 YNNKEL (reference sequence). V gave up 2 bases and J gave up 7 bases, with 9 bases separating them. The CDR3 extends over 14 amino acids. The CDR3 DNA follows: TGTGCCAGCAGCCAACGACAGCAAAATTCACCCCTCCACTTT. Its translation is CASSQRQQNSPLHF.

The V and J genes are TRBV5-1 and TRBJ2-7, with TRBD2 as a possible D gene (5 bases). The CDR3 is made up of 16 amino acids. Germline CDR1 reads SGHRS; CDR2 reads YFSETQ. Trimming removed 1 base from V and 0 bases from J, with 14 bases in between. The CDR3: CASSLIPSTSSYEQYF. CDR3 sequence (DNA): TGCGCCAGCAGCTTGATTCCGTCTACTAGCTCCTACGAGCAGTACTTC.

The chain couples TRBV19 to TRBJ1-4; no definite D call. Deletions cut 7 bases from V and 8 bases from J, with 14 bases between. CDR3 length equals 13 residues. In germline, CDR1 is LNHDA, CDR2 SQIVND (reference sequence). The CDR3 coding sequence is TGTGCCAGTACTCCGACGGGAAGAGAAAAACTGTTTTTT. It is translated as CASTPTGREKLFF.

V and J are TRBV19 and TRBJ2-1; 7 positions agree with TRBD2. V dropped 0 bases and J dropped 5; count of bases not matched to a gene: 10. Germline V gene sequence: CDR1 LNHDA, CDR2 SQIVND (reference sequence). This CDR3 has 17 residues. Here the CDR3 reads CASSIDPGGTPNNEQFF. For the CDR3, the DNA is TGTGCCAGTAGTATAGATCCCGGGGGGACCCCTAACAATGAGCAGTTCTTC. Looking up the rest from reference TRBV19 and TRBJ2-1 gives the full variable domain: DGGITQSPKYLFRKEGQNVTLSCEQNLNHDAMYWYRQDPGQGLRLIYYSQIVNDFQKGDIAEGYSVSREKKESFPLTVTSAQKNPTAFYLCASSIDPGGTPNNEQFFGPGTRLTVL.

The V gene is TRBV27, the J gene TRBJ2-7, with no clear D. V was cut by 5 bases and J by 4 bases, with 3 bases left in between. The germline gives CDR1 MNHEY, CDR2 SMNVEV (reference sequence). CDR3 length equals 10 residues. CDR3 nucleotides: TGTGCCAGCAGTCCTTACGAGCAGTACTTC. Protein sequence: CASSPYEQYF.